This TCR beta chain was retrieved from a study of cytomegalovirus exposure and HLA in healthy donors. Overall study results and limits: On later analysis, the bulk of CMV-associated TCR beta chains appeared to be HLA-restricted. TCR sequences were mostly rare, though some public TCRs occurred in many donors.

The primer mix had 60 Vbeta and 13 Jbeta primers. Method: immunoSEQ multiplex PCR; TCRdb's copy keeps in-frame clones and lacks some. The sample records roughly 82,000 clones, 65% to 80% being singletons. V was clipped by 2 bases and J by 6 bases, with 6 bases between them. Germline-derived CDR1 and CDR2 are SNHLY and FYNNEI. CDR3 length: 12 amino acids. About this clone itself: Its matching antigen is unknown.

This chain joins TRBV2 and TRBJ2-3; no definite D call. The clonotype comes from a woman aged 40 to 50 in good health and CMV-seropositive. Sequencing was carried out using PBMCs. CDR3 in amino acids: CASSENYDTQYF. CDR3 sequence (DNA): TGTGCCAGCAGTGAAAACTATGATACGCAGTATTTT.